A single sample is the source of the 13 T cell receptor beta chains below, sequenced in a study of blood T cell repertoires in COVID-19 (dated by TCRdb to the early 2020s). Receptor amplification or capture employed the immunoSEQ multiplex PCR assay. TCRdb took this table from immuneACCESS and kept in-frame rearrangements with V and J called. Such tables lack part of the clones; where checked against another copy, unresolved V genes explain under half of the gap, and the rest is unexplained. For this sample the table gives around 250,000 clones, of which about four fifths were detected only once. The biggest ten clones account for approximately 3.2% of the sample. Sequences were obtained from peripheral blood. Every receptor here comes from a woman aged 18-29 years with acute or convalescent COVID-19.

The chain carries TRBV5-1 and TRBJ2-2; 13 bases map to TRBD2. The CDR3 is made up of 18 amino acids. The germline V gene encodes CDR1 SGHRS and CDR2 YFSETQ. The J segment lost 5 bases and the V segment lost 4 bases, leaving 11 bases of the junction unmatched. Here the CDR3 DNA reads TGCGCCAGCAGCCCCGGGACTAGCGGGGCTGGATATACCGGGGAGCTGTTTTTT. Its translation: CASSPGTSGAGYTGELFF.

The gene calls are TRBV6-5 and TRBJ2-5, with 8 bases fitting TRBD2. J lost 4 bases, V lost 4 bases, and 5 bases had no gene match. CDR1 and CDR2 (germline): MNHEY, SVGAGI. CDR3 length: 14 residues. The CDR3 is CASSLAGMGETQYF. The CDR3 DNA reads TGTGCCAGCAGTTTAGCGGGAATGGGAGAGACCCAGTACTTC.

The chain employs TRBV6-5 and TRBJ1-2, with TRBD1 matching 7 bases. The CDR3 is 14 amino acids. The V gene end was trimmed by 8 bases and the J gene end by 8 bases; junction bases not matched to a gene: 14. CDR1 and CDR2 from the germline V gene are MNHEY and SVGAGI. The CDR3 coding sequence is TGTGCCAGCCCCTCCCAGACAGGGTCGCGCGGCTACACCTTC. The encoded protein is CASPSQTGSRGYTF.

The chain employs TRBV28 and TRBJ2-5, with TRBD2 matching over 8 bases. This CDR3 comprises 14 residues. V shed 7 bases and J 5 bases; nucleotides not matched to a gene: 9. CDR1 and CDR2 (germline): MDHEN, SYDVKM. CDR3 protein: CASTAGGRAETQYF. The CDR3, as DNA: TGTGCCAGCACCGCGGGGGGAAGGGCTGAGACCCAGTACTTC. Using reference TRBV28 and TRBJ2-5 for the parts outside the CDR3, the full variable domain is DVKVTQSSRYLVKRTGEKVFLECVQDMDHENMFWYRQDPGLGLRLIYFSYDVKMKEKGDIPEGYSVSREKKERFSLILESASTNQTSMYLCASTAGGRAETQYFGPGTRLLVL.

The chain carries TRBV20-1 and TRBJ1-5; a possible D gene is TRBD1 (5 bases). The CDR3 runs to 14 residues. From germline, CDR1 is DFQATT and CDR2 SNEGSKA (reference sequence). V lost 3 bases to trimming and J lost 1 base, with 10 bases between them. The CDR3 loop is CSASRRGSNQPQHF. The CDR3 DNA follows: TGCAGTGCTAGTCGGCGGGGCAGCAATCAGCCCCAGCATTTT.

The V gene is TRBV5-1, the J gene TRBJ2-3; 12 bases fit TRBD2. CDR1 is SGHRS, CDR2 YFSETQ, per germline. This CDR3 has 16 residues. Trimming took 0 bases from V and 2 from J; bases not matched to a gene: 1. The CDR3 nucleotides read TGCGCCAGCAGCTTGGGACTAGCGGGAGTCACAGATACGCAGTATTTT. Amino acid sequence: CASSLGLAGVTDTQYF. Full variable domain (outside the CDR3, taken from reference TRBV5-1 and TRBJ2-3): KAGVTQTPRYLIKTRGQQVTLSCSPISGHRSVSWYQQTPGQGLQFLFEYFSETQRNKGNFPGRFSGRQFSNSRSEMNVSTLELGDSALYLCASSLGLAGVTDTQYFGPGTRLTVL.

CDR3 sequence reads: CAWSPRSGTPAEQYF. CDR3 DNA sequence: TGTGCCTGGAGTCCACGATCCGGGACACCAGCCGAGCAGTACTTC. The chain has TRBV30 and TRBJ2-7, with D tentatively TRBD1 (6 bases). Trimming shortened V by 2 bases and J by 6 bases, and 20 bases separated the two germline ends. Germline CDR1 is GTSNPN and CDR2 is SVGIG (reference sequence). The CDR3 sequence is 15 residues long. The full variable domain, its missing parts supplied by reference TRBV30 and TRBJ2-7, is SQTIHQWPATLVQPVGSPLSLECTVEGTSNPNLYWYRQAAGRGLQLLFYSVGIGQISSEVPQNLSASRPQDRQFILSSKKLLLSDSGFYLCAWSPRSGTPAEQYFGPGTRLTVT.

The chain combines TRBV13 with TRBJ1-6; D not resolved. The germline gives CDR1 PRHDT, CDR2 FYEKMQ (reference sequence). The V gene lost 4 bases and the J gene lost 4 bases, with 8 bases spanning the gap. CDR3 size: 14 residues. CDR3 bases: TGTGCCAGCAGCTCGCGGACTTATAATTCACCCCTCCACTTT. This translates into CASSSRTYNSPLHF.

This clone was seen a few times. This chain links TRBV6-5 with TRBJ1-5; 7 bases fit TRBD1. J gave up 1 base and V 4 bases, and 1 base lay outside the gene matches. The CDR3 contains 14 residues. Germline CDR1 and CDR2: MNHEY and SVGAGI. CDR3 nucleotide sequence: TGTGCCAGCAGTTCACAGGGGAGCAATCAGCCCCAGCATTTT. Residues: CASSSQGSNQPQHF.

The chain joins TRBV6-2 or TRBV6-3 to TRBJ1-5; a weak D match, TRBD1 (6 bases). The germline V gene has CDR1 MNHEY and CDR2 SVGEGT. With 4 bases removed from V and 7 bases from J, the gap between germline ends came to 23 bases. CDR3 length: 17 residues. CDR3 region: CASSSPTGPLKRQPQHF. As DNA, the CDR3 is TGTGCCAGCAGTTCTCCGACAGGACCCCTCAAAAGGCAGCCCCAGCATTTT.

CDR3 sequence: CASRSSGGPYEQYF. CDR3 nucleotide sequence: TGTGCCAGCAGGTCTAGCGGAGGACCCTACGAGCAGTACTTC. The chain links TRBV7-3 to TRBJ2-7; 7 bases fit TRBD2. This CDR3 is 14 amino acids long. Germline CDR1 SGHTA, CDR2 FQGTGA. V lost 6 bases and J lost 2; bases outside the gene matches: 7.

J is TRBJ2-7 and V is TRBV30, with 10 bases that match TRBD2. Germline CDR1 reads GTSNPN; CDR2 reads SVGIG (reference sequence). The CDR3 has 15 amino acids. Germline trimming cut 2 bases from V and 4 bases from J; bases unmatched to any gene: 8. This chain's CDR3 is CAWSILPGLAYEQYF. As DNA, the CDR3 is TGTGCCTGGAGTATCCTGCCGGGACTAGCGTACGAGCAGTACTTC.

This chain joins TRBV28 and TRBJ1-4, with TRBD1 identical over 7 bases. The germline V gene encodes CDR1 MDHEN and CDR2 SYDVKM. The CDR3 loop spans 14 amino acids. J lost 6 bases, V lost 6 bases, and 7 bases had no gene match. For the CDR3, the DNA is TGTGCCAGCAGAGCCGGGACAGCAGATGAAAAACTGTTTTTT. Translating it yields CASRAGTADEKLFF.